The next 9 T cell receptor beta chains were all read from a single sample in a study of T-cell memory formation after mild COVID-19. In TCRdb, the 5' RACE reads were re-called with MiXCR into one record per CDR3 protein. The table records 150,000 to 200,000 distinct CDR3 sequences, roughly 14% of them present only once. Sequences were obtained from PBMCs or a T cell subset sorted from them (not recorded which). These receptor sequences come from an adult woman who had mild COVID-19 (a few samples of this study predate the infection). Cell type and time point are not known.

The V gene is TRBV27, the J gene TRBJ2-2, with D tentatively TRBD1 (6 bases). This CDR3 comprises 15 residues. From germline, CDR1 is MNHEY and CDR2 SMNVEV (reference sequence). Trimming stripped 5 bases from V and 4 bases from J, with 14 bases between. The CDR3 spells CASSIDRSSTGELFF. The CDR3 nucleotides are TGTGCCAGCAGTATAGACAGGAGCTCCACCGGGGAGCTGTTTTTT.

The V gene is TRBV24-1, the J gene TRBJ2-1; no clear D gene. V lost 4 bases and J 2 bases, leaving 11 bases between the germline ends. Germline V gives CDR1 KGHDR, CDR2 SFDVKD. This CDR3 spans 15 amino acids. The CDR3 bases are TGTGCCACCAGTGAAGGCTACCAGACCTACAATGAGCAGTTCTTC. Its protein is CATSEGYQTYNEQFF.

The chain carries TRBV10-3 and TRBJ2-7; TRBD1 agrees at 9 bases. The CDR3 is made up of 13 amino acids. Germline V gene sequence: CDR1 ENHRY, CDR2 SYGVKD. Trimming took 10 bases from V and 5 from J; bases not matched to a gene: 9. The CDR3, as DNA: TGTGCCACCGAGGGACAGGGCCTACACGAGCAGTACTTC. It translates to CATEGQGLHEQYF.

The V call is TRBV30, the J call TRBJ2-3; 9 positions match TRBD2. Losses at the gene ends were 8 bases for V and 0 bases for J; bases not matched to a gene: 9. Germline CDR1 is GTSNPN and CDR2 is SVGIG (reference sequence). The CDR3 length is 15 residues. CDR3: CAGRLAATSTDTQYF. CDR3 coding DNA: TGTGCCGGGCGACTAGCGGCGACTAGCACAGATACGCAGTATTTT.

The V gene is TRBV4-3, the J gene TRBJ2-7, with 8 bases identical to TRBD1. This CDR3 comprises 16 residues. V trimming: 0 bases; J trimming: 0 bases; junction bases outside the gene matches: 4. Germline CDR1 reads LGHNA; CDR2 reads YSLEER. The CDR3 protein is CASSQDWTGSSYEQYF. The CDR3 DNA sequence: TGCGCCAGCAGCCAAGATTGGACAGGGAGCTCCTACGAGCAGTACTTC.

This clonotype was counted a few times. The rearrangement joins TRBV6-5 to TRBJ2-1; no firm D call. There are 12 residues in the CDR3. From germline, CDR1 is MNHEY and CDR2 SVGAGI. Between the trimmed V and J ends, which lost 0 bases and 6 bases, there was a span of 3 bases. The DNA of the CDR3 is TGTGCCAGCAGTTACTCGGCCAATGAGCAGTTCTTC. This gives the protein CASSYSANEQFF.

This clonotype was found a few times. V is TRBV5-6 and J is TRBJ2-1, with 8 bases lining up with TRBD2. After removal of 2 bases from V and 10 bases from J, the junction contained 5 bases not matched to a gene. Germline V gene lookup returns CDR1 SGHDT and CDR2 YYEEEE. The CDR3 consists of 13 residues. CDR3 nucleotide sequence: TGTGCCAGCAGCTTAGGGGCGGGGGGCGAGCAGTTCTTC. Its protein product is CASSLGAGGEQFF.

V gene TRBV4-2 combines with J gene TRBJ1-2; TRBD1 agrees at 7 bases. The CDR3 contains 16 residues. V shed 3 bases, J shed 1 base, and the junction held 8 bases outside the gene matches. Per the germline V gene, CDR1 is LGHNA and CDR2 is YNFKEQ. The CDR3 here is CASSHHPDRNNYGYTF. The CDR3 nucleotides are TGTGCCAGCAGCCATCACCCGGACAGGAATAACTATGGCTACACCTTC.

There are many counts of this clonotype. DNA of the CDR3: TGCAGCGTTGGGGTCCGAGAAGCTTTCTTT. This codes for CSVGVREAFF. The chain combines TRBV29-1 with TRBJ1-1; no definite D call. CDR1 SQVTM and CDR2 ANQGSEA come from the germline V gene. This CDR3 is built from 10 residues. Trimming cost V 4 bases and J 8 bases, with 8 bases left between them.